This TCR beta chain was sequenced in a study of blood T cell repertoires in COVID-19. Background on the study: COVID-19 samples, acute and convalescent, were from the United States, Italy and Spain. PBMCs, B-cell-depleted T cells, or T cells were the source of the cDNA or gDNA that made up the material.

Original processing notes: Quantification of nucleated cells was approximated via reference gene primer amplification. Libraries were prepared by immunoSEQ multiplex PCR; TCRdb keeps only in-frame clonotypes and omits some of them. The V and J calls and clone size come from that table; D and trimming were worked out from the DNA. Of a few hundred thousand clones listed, about four fifths were seen once; the top ten hold about a sixth. Seattle patients were enrolled while actively infected and followed longitudinally. This sequence was found in an older person with COVID-19, enrolled during active disease. Sequenced material: peripheral blood.

CDR3 in DNA: TGTGCCAGCCGCCGGGGACTGACACCTAATAGCAATCAGCCCCAGCATTTT. It yields the protein CASRRGLTPNSNQPQHF. The chain has TRBV28 and TRBJ1-5; D might be TRBD1 (5 bases). Per the germline V gene, CDR1 is MDHEN and CDR2 is SYDVKM. The CDR3 has 17 residues. V lost 8 bases, J lost 0 bases, and 20 bases lay in between. The variable domain in full, with the rest retrieved from reference TRBV28 and TRBJ1-5, is DVKVTQSSRYLVKRTGEKVFLECVQDMDHENMFWYRQDPGLGLRLIYFSYDVKMKEKGDIPEGYSVSREKKERFSLILESASTNQTSMYLCASRRGLTPNSNQPQHFGDGTRLSIL.